The sequence of this TCR beta chain was determined in a study of Ad26.COV2.S vaccination and SARS-CoV-2 variants. Study-level background: Donor was one of the participants in the Ad26.COV2.S arm of the COV1001 trial. The vaccine Ad26.COV2.S was put into the muscle once, or twice with 56 days between.

TCRdb's copy holds only in-frame clones and misses some; the assay was immunoSEQ multiplex PCR. The table shows 350,000 to 400,000 clones, with 75% to 90% occurring only once. Sample treatment: around 19 received Ad26.COV2.S at low or high dose, single or two shots; roughly five received placebo; per-sample allocation not given. Collection of samples fell on day 63 after the first vaccine or placebo injection. Boston hosted the donor, who was an adult aged 18-55 years. This TCR derives from a person aged 18 to 59 who received the Ad26.COV2.S COVID-19 vaccine or a placebo. The input for sequencing was peripheral blood, taken in a trial of Ad26.COV2.S vaccine versus placebo.

This CDR3 reads CASSARGELFF. Here the CDR3 DNA reads TGTGCCAGCAGCGCCCGCGGGGAGCTGTTTTTT. The V and J genes are TRBV7-8 and TRBJ2-2; D uncertain. The CDR3 has 11 residues. Trimming stripped 5 bases from V and 7 bases from J, with 5 bases between. CDR1 and CDR2 (germline): SGHVS, FQNEAQ.